This T cell receptor (gamma chain) originates from a study of Vδ1+ human thymocytes. Study-wide findings and caveats: Thymic TRG and TRD repertoires appeared highly polyclonal. Despite high sort purity, roughly a fifth of thymic T cell receptor delta sequences were Vdelta2.

This clone turned up a few times. Its antigen remains unknown. RNA was extracted from the cells and then reverse transcribed. Pooled V-gene forward primers with one constant-region reverse primer generated the CDR3 amplicons by multiplex PCR. TCRdb processed the multiplex PCR reads again with the CATT caller. The table lists 35,000 or so gamma-chain clones, around 20% of them singletons. Germline CDR1 reads EGSNGY; CDR2 reads YDSYNSKV. This CDR3 is 17 amino acids long. V was pared by 3 bases and J by 1 base, with 15 bases of the junction left unmatched. The sequencing sample was made of Vdelta1+ gamma-delta thymocytes from the thymus. Described subset: FACS-sorted CD3+ TCRalphabeta- TCRVdelta1+ TCRVdelta2- thymocytes. The TCR originated in a girl under three years old who had congenital heart surgery. The chain couples TRGV2 to TRGJ1 or TRGJ2. The DNA of the CDR3 is TGTGCCACCTGGGACAGGCCGCCCCCCTATAATTATTATAAGAAACTCTTT. Its translation is CATWDRPPPYNYYKKLF.